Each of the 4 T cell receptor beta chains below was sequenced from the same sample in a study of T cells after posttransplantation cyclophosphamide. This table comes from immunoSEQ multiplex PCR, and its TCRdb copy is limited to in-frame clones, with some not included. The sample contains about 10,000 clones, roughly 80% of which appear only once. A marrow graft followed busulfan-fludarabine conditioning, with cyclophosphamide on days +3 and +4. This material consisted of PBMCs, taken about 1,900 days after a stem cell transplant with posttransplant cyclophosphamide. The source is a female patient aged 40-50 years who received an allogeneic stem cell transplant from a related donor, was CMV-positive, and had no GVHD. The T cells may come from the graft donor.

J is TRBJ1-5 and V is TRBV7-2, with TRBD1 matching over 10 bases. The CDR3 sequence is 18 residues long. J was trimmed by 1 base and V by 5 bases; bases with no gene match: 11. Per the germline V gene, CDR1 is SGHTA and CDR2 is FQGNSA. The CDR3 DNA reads TGTGCCAGCAGCCTACCGGGACAGGGGTTCGGGAGCAATCAGCCCCAGCATTTT. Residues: CASSLPGQGFGSNQPQHF.

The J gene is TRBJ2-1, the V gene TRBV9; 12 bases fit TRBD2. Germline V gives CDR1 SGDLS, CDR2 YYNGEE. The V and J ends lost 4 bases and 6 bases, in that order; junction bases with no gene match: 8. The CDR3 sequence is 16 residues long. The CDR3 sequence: CASSSRTSGVANEQFF. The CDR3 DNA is TGTGCCAGCAGCTCTAGGACTAGCGGGGTAGCCAATGAGCAGTTCTTC.

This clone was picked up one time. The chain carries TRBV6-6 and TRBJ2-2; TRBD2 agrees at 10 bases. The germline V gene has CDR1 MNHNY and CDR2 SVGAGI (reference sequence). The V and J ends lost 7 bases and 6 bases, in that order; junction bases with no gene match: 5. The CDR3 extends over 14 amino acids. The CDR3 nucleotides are TGTGCCAGCAACTCCGGGACTAGCGCCGGGGAGCTGTTTTTT. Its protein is CASNSGTSAGELFF.

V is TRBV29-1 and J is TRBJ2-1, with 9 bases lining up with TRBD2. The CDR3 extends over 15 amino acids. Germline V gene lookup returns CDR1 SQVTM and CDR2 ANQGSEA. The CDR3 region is CAGGARGLSYNEQFF. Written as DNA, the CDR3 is TGCGCGGGGGGGGCGCGGGGCCTCTCCTACAATGAGCAGTTCTTC.